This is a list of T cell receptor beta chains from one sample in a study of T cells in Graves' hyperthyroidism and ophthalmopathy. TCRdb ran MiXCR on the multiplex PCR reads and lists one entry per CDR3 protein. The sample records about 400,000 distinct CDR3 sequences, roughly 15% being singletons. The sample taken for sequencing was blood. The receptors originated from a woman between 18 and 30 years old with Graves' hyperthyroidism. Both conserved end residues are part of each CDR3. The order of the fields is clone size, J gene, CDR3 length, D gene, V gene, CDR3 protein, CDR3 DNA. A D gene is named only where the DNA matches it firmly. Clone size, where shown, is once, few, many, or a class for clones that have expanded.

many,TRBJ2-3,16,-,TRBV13,CASSSVDSGPTDTQYF,TGTGCCAGCAGCTCCGTGGACAGTGGACCCACAGATACGCAGTATTTT
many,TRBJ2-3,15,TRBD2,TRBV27,CASSLGTSSADTQYF,TGTGCCAGCAGTTTGGGGACTAGCAGCGCAGATACGCAGTATTTT
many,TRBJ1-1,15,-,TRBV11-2,CASRKKGGPNTEAFF,TGTGCCAGCAGGAAAAAAGGAGGGCCGAACACTGAAGCTTTCTTT
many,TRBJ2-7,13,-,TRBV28,CASRPAGDYEQYF,TGTGCCAGCAGGCCTGCAGGGGACTACGAGCAGTACTTC
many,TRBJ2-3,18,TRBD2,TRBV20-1,CSARGELAGDSSTDTQYF,TGCAGTGCTAGAGGAGAGCTAGCGGGAGACTCTAGCACAGATACGCAGTATTTT
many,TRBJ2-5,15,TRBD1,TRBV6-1,CASSGQGARGETQYF,TGTGCCAGCAGTGGACAGGGGGCTCGAGGAGAGACCCAGTACTTC
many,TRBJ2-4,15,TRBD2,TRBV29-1,CSVATAGAGGDIQYF,TGCAGCGTTGCTACAGCGGGAGCTGGCGGGGACATTCAGTACTTC
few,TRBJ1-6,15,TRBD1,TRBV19,CASSMTGTGASPLHF,TGTGCCAGTAGTATGACCGGGACAGGGGCCTCACCCCTCCACTTT
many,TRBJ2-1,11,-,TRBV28,CASSLLHEQFF,TGTGCCAGCAGTCTCCTACATGAGCAGTTCTTC
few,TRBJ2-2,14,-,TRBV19,CASSITGVTGELFF,TGTGCCAGTAGTATTACGGGGGTCACCGGGGAGCTGTTTTTT
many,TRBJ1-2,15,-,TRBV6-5,CASSYSGRGNYGYTF,TGTGCCAGCAGTTACTCGGGCAGGGGAAACTATGGCTACACCTTC
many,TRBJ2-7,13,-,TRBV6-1,CASSSRQSYEQYF,TGTGCCAGCAGCAGTAGACAGTCCTACGAGCAGTACTTC
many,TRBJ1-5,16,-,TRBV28,CASSLVIGGADQPQHF,TGTGCCAGCAGTTTAGTTATAGGGGGGGCGGATCAGCCCCAGCATTTT
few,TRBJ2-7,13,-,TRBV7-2,CASSPSLPYEQYF,TGTGCCAGCAGCCCTAGTCTTCCCTACGAGCAGTACTTC
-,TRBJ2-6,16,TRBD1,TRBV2,CASSDWDSSGTNVLTF,TGTGCCAGCAGTGATTGGGACAGCTCTGGGACCAACGTCCTGACTTTC
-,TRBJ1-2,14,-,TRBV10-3,CAISEDSPGDGYTF,TGTGCCATCAGTGAGGACAGCCCTGGGGATGGCTACACCTTC
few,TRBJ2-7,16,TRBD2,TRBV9,CASSLTSGLAPYEQYF,TGTGCCAGCAGTCTTACTAGCGGATTGGCCCCCTACGAGCAGTACTTC
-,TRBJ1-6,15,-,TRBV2,CASSDDAWYNSPLHF,TGTGCCAGCAGTGACGACGCCTGGTATAATTCACCCCTCCACTTT
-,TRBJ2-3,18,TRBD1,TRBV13,CASSHRDRGSGGTDTQYF,TGTGCCAGCAGCCACCGGGACAGGGGGTCAGGAGGAACAGATACGCAGTATTTT
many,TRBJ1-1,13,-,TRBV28,CASSWTSNTEAFF,TGTGCCAGCAGCTGGACATCCAACACTGAAGCTTTCTTT
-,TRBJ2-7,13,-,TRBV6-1,CALGQYKSYEQYF,TGTGCCCTTGGGCAGTACAAATCCTACGAGCAGTACTTC
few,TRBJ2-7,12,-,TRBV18,CASSPPQGRQYF,TGTGCCAGCTCACCACCGCAGGGGCGGCAGTACTTC
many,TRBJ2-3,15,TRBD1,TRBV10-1,CASSEGTGEADTQYF,TGCGCCAGCAGTGAAGGGACAGGGGAAGCAGATACGCAGTATTTT
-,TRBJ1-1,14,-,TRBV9,CASSAQVENTEAFF,TGTGCCAGCAGCGCCCAGGTCGAGAACACTGAAGCTTTCTTT
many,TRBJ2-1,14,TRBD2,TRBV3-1,CASSLGLAGDEQFF,TGTGCCAGCAGCCTGGGACTAGCGGGAGACGAGCAGTTCTTC
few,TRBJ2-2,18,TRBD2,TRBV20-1,CSARDLSSGSGNTGELFF,TGCAGTGCTAGAGATCTATCTAGCGGGAGTGGGAACACCGGGGAGCTGTTTTTT
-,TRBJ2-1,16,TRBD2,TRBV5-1,CASSLDGTSSYNEQFF,TGCGCCAGCAGCTTGGATGGGACTAGCTCCTACAATGAGCAGTTCTTC
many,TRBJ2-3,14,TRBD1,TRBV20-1,CSARRRGRLDTQYF,TGCAGTGCTAGACGCAGGGGGCGCTTAGATACGCAGTATTTT
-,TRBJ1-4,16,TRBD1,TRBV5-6,CASSLGQGKSYEKLFF,TGTGCCAGCAGCTTGGGACAGGGGAAAAGTTACGAAAAACTGTTTTTT
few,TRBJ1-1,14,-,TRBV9,CASTRADVRGEAFF,TGTGCCAGCACTCGGGCAGATGTGAGGGGTGAAGCTTTCTTT
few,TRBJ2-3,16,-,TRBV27,CASSLYTGTYTDTQYF,TGTGCCAGCAGTTTATATACGGGAACATACACAGATACGCAGTATTTT
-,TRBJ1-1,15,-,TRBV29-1,CSVDLVTKLNTEAFF,TGCAGCGTCGATTTAGTTACTAAGCTGAACACTGAAGCTTTCTTT
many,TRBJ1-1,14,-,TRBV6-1,CASSYSSVESEAFF,TGTGCCAGCAGTTACAGCTCCGTCGAGAGTGAAGCTTTCTTT
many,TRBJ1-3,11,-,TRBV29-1,CSVESGNTIYF,TGCAGCGTTGAGTCTGGAAACACCATATATTTT
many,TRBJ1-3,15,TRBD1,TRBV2,CASTPGTGAFGTIYF,TGTGCCAGCACTCCGGGGACAGGGGCGTTTGGCACCATATATTTT
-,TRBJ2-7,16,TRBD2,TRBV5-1,CASSWGVLAASYEQYF,TGCGCCAGCAGCTGGGGGGTACTAGCGGCCTCCTACGAGCAGTACTTC
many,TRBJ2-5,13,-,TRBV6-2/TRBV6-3,CASSRTSQETQYF,TGTGCCAGCAGTCGGACAAGCCAAGAGACCCAGTACTTC
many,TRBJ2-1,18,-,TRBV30,CAWSVGGGVGISYNEQFF,TGTGCCTGGAGTGTAGGGGGAGGAGTGGGAATCTCCTACAATGAGCAGTTCTTC
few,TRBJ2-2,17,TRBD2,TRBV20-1,CSASRVGGSANTGELFF,TGCAGTGCTAGTCGGGTTGGCGGGAGCGCGAACACCGGGGAGCTGTTTTTT
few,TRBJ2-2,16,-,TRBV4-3,CASSQDHGFGSGELFF,TGCGCCAGCAGCCAAGACCATGGTTTTGGTAGCGGGGAGCTGTTTTTT
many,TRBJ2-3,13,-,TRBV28,CASSLPFVDTQYF,TGTGCCAGCAGTTTACCGTTCGTGGATACGCAGTATTTT
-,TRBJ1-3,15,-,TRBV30,CAWSYWTASGNTIYF,TGTGCCTGGAGTTACTGGACAGCCTCGGGAAACACCATATATTTT
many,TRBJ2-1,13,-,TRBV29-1,CSALQVPRGKQFF,TGCAGCGCGCTACAGGTACCAAGGGGTAAGCAGTTCTTC
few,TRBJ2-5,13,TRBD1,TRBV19,CATGQGNEETQYF,TGTGCCACCGGACAGGGGAATGAAGAGACCCAGTACTTC